One T cell receptor (beta chain) is described in this entry. The data were obtained in a study of blood T cell repertoires in COVID-19. Researchers sorted participants into cohorts using their self-reported clinical history. Participants in the exposed group had met a COVID-19 case in the 2 weeks before joining the study. V was shortened by 1 base and J by 1 base, with 7 bases between the two germline ends. CDR1 is SEHNR, CDR2 FQNEAQ, per germline (reference sequence). The CDR3 has 14 amino acids. Methods used by the authors: It was from reference gene primer amplification that nucleated cell counts were estimated. TCRdb keeps only in-frame clones here, not all; method: immunoSEQ multiplex PCR. For V, J and clone size, that table is used; D and trimming come from the DNA. The data hold some 320,000 clones, with nearly 90% observed a single time.

This TCR derives from a woman in her fifties or sixties who had been exposed to COVID-19. This chain uses TRBV7-9 with TRBJ1-1; no clear D. The sequencing sample was made of PBMCs or T cells enriched from blood (not recorded which). CDR3 sequence reads: CASSLGAGNTEAFF. The CDR3 nucleotides are TGTGCCAGCAGCTTAGGGGCAGGGAACACTGAAGCTTTCTTT. Complete variable domain (other parts from reference TRBV7-9 and TRBJ1-1): DTGVSQNPRHKITKRGQNVTFRCDPISEHNRLYWYRQTLGQGPEFLTYFQNEAQLEKSRLLSDRFSAERPKGSFSTLEIQRTEQGDSAMYLCASSLGAGNTEAFFGQGTRLTVV.